This T cell receptor (beta chain) stems from a study of immune evolution from preneoplasia to lung adenocarcinoma listed by TCRdb under 2021. Turning to the overall study: The study profiled immune contexture across lung adenocarcinoma precursors and invasive adenocarcinoma using immune gene expression, TCR sequencing and multiplex immunofluorescence. Resected precursor lesions (AAH, AIS, MIA) and invasive adenocarcinomas were compared against paired morphologically normal lung tissue. The sample size was set by how many specimens were available, not by a prior power calculation. The immune data were integrated with whole exome sequencing and methylation data obtained from the same cohort of nodules. A total of approximately 50 patients with pulmonary nodules who underwent surgical resection were included in the overall cohort. The TCR sequencing data were obtained from around 46 patients. It was reported in the study that 105 samples were used for TCR sequencing. POLYSOLVER was used to infer Class I HLA alleles from exome data, while LOHHLA was used to detect allele-specific HLA loss.

As encoded in the germline V gene, CDR1 is SGHDN while CDR2 is FVKESK. For this chain, trimming is 4 bases at the V end and 5 bases at the J end, and the number of junction bases without a gene match is 13. The CDR3, from cysteine to phenylalanine, totals 19 residues. The sequence is cut down to CDR3 DNA, 57 bases in frame from base 1. Patients underwent resection in Japan or China between the mid-2010s and the late 2010s. The histologic diagnosis of each case was independently confirmed on H&E slides by two lung cancer pathologists. DNA was isolated from FFPE tissue using the AllPrep DNA/RNA FFPE Kit. TCR beta CDR3 regions were sequenced from DNA using the immunoSEQ hsTCRbeta Kit. The authors' pipeline ran thus. The ImmunoSEQ Analyzer was used to analyse the TCR sequencing data. T cell clonality was defined as 1 minus Pielou's evenness, calculated on productive rearrangements. T cell diversity was measured with the inverse Simpson index on productive templates. T cell density was TCR beta template counts normalized to usable DNA, estimated by amplifying and sequencing housekeeping genes. TCR metrics were compared across histologic stages using two-sided Kruskal-Wallis tests. In its TCRdb copy, this immuneACCESS table keeps in-frame sequences only and misses some clones. Where compared with another copy, unresolved V genes explain less than half of these, and the others have no known cause. That table furnishes V, J and clone size, whereas the DNA furnished D and trimming. The sample profile shows over 4,500 clones; roughly 79% of them were found once. The ten most abundant clones make up roughly 28% of the sample.

Overall results and qualifications from the work: Normal lung had the highest top T cell clone frequencies, and these frequencies appeared to fall progressively from AAH through AIS, MIA and invasive adenocarcinoma. The highest clonality was observed in normal lung, whereas higher T cell density and diversity but lower clonality appeared to be present in later-stage lesions. Because all patients came from Japan and China, whether the findings apply to Western populations was uncertain. Findings were based on association rather than direct causation; larger cohorts with long-term follow-up and longitudinal biopsies were deemed needed.

Regarding this clone: Its antigen remains unidentified. Base qualities are not at hand, and no much larger clone is one base apart.

The sample comprised FFPE normal lung tissue adjacent to the tumor. The sequence derives from a person aged 55 to 69 with lung adenocarcinoma. The chain is encoded by TRBV14 joined to TRBJ2-4, and TRBD2 matches 14 of the central bases. CDR3 loop: CASSPRIGLAGGRQNIQYF. The nucleotide sequence reads TGTGCCAGCAGCCCCAGGATAGGACTAGCGGGGGGCCGGCAAAACATTCAGTACTTC.